Included here is one TCR beta chain sequence, with context. These data are taken from a study of blood T cell repertoires in COVID-19. Study-level background: T cells, B-cell-depleted T cells, or PBMCs supplied cDNA or gDNA.

V dropped 6 bases and J dropped 0; count of bases not matched to a gene: 7. The CDR3 loop spans 16 amino acids. Germline CDR1 is MDHEN and CDR2 is SYDVKM. In the original processing: Quantification of nucleated cells was approximated via reference gene primer amplification. Generated by immunoSEQ multiplex PCR, the TCRdb table keeps only in-frame clones and is missing some. The V and J calls and clone size are taken from that table; D and trimming were inferred from the DNA. This repertoire shows 150,000 to 200,000 clones, 80% to 90% found once; its top ten account for more than 2.5%. V usage is TRBV28 and J usage is TRBJ2-1; 8 bases line up with TRBD1. The sequence came from a man aged 60 to 75 with acute or convalescent COVID-19. Specimen: peripheral blood. DNA for the CDR3: TGTGCCAGCAGATCATGGACAGGGAACTCCTACAATGAGCAGTTCTTC. This encodes CASRSWTGNSYNEQFF. Together with reference TRBV28 and TRBJ2-1, the CDR3 gives the full variable domain: DVKVTQSSRYLVKRTGEKVFLECVQDMDHENMFWYRQDPGLGLRLIYFSYDVKMKEKGDIPEGYSVSREKKERFSLILESASTNQTSMYLCASRSWTGNSYNEQFFGPGTRLTVL.